The clone carrying this TCR beta chain has a handful of counts. The V gene's germline CDR1 is MDHEN and CDR2 SYDVKM. There are 14 residues in the CDR3. Trimming shortened V by 4 bases and J by 9 bases, and 13 bases separated the two germline ends. This sample stems from a study of blood T cells in healthy people across ages. Isolating PBMCs gave at least 6 million of these cells per sample. Together with a sample-barcoded 5' primer, a J-beta primer mix was included in a second PCR lasting roughly 6 to 12 cycles. Tagging of each cDNA molecule was performed by a template-switch adaptor with 12 random nucleotides. Each CDR3 protein is one row after TCRdb ran MiXCR on the 5' RACE reads. Of about 1,000,000 distinct CDR3 sequences in the sample, 40% to 50% are singletons; the top ten hold under 20%.

Sequenced: blood. The receptor was isolated from a woman aged 55-70 years in good health. The genes are TRBV28 and TRBJ1-6; maybe TRBD1 (6 bases). In DNA form, the CDR3 reads TGTGCCAGCAGTTCGACAGGTAGCGGTTCACCCCTCCACTTT. This translates into CASSSTGSGSPLHF.